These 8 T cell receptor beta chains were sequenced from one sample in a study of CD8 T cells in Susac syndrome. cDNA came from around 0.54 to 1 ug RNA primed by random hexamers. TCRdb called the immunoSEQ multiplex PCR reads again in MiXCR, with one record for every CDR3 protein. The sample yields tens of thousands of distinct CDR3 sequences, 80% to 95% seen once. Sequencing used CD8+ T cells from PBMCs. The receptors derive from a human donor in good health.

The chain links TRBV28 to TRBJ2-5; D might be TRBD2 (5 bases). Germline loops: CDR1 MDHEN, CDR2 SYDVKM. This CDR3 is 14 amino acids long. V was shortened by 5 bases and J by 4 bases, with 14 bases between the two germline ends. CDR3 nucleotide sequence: TGTGCCAGCAGTACCGGGGTCCGAGGAGAGACCCAGTACTTC. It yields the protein CASSTGVRGETQYF.

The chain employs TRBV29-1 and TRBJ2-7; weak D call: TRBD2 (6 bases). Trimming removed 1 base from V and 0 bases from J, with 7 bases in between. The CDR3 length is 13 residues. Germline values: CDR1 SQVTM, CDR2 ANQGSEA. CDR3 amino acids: CSVEGGDSYEQYF. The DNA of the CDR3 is TGCAGCGTTGAAGGGGGGGACTCCTACGAGCAGTACTTC.

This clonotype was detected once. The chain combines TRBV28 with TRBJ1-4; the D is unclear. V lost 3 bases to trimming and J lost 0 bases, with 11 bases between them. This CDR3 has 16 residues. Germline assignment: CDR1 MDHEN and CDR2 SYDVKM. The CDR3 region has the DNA TGTGCCAGCAGTTTTATTACGCCAGCAACTAATGAAAAACTGTTTTTT. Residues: CASSFITPATNEKLFF.

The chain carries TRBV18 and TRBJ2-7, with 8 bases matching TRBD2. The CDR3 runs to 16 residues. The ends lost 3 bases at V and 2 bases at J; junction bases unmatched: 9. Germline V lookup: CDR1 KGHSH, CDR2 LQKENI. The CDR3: CASSPFAGGTAYEQYF. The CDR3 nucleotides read TGTGCCAGCTCACCTTTCGCGGGAGGTACAGCCTACGAGCAGTACTTC.

This CDR3 is CASSLEGKQFF. In nucleotides, the CDR3 is TGTGCCAGCAGCTTAGAGGGGAAGCAGTTCTTC. The V gene is TRBV7-9, the J gene TRBJ2-1, with D possibly matching TRBD1 (5 bases). Deletions cut 1 base from V and 11 bases from J, with 6 bases between. Germline assignment: CDR1 SEHNR and CDR2 FQNEAQ (reference sequence). The CDR3 runs 11 residues.

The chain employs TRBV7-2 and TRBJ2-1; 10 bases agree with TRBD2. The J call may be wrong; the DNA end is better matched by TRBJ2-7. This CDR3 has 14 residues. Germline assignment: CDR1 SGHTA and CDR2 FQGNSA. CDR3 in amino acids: CASSTSGTTGEQYF. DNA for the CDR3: TGTGCCAGCAGCACTAGCGGGACGACGGGCGAGCAGTACTTC.

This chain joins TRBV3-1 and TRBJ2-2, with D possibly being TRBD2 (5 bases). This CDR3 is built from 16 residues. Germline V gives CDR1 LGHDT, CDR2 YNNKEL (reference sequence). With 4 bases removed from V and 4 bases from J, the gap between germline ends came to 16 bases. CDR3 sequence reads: CASSPSGFPITGELFF. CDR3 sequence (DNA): TGTGCCAGCAGCCCCTCGGGGTTTCCTATCACCGGGGAGCTGTTTTTT.

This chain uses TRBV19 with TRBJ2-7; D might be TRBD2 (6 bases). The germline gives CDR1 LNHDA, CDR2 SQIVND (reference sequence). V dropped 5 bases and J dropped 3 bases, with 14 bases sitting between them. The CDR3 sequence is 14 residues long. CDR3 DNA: TGTGCCAGTAGTGCGGCGGGTAGCGGCTACGAGCAGTACTTC. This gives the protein CASSAAGSGYEQYF.